One and the same sample provided the 22 T cell receptor beta chains below, sequenced in a study of cytomegalovirus exposure and HLA in healthy donors. The PCR contained 60 Vbeta and 13 Jbeta primers. The assay was immunoSEQ multiplex PCR, and TCRdb's table has in-frame clones only and misses some. The sample carries roughly 180,000 clones, roughly 79% recorded once. The sample taken for sequencing was PBMCs. Receptors were obtained from a man in his thirties or forties in good health and CMV-seronegative.

The V gene is TRBV21-1, the J gene TRBJ1-6; the table's TRBD1 call for D was not verified on the DNA. TRBV21-1 is classified as a pseudogene. The CDR3 runs to 18 residues. CDR3 residues: CASSTRTGGRPRRTPLHF. In nucleotides, the CDR3 is TGTGCCAGCAGCACCCGGACAGGGGGCAGGCCCCGGAGGACACCCCTCCACTTT.

The V and J genes are TRBV18 and TRBJ2-1, with 10 bases lining up with TRBD2. The CDR3 covers 19 residues. Germline V lookup: CDR1 KGHSH, CDR2 LQKENI. V shed 7 bases and J 8 bases; nucleotides not matched to a gene: 23. In DNA form, the CDR3 reads TGTGCCAGCTTAACCCAGGGGTTTAAAAAGCGGGGGGGCCGTGATGAGCAGTTCTTC. Amino acids: CASLTQGFKKRGGRDEQFF.

The CDR3 spells CASYFGFPYTEAFF. For the CDR3, the DNA is TGTGCCAGCTATTTCGGGTTCCCGTACACTGAAGCTTTCTTT. V usage is TRBV28 and J usage is TRBJ1-1; D is unresolved. The CDR3 consists of 14 residues. Between the trimmed V and J ends, which lost 8 bases and 3 bases, there was a span of 16 bases. Germline V gives CDR1 MDHEN, CDR2 SYDVKM.

This rearrangement joins TRBV30 to TRBJ1-6, with 7 positions matching TRBD1. CDR3 length: 16 amino acids. With V trimmed by 0 bases and J by 6 bases, 8 bases remained unmatched. Germline-derived CDR1 and CDR2 are GTSNPN and SVGIG (reference sequence). Here the CDR3 DNA reads TGTGCCTGGAGTGTCCCTGGGACAGCTTCTAATTCACCCCTCCACTTT. It is translated as CAWSVPGTASNSPLHF.

The V call is TRBV5-8, the J call TRBJ2-1; D remains ambiguous. The germline V gene encodes CDR1 SGHTS and CDR2 YDEGEE. V lost 4 bases, J lost 8 bases, and 10 bases lay in between. This CDR3 is 12 amino acids long. This CDR3 reads CASSPQSDEQFF. The CDR3 DNA reads TGTGCCAGCAGCCCTCAGTCCGATGAGCAGTTCTTC. The whole variable domain, remainder taken from reference TRBV5-8 and TRBJ2-1, is EAGVTQSPTHLIKTRGQQATLRCSPISGHTSVYWYQQALGLGLQFLLWYDEGEERNRGNFPPRFSGRQFPNYSSELNVNALELEDSALYLCASSPQSDEQFFGPGTRLTVL.

V usage is TRBV28 and J usage is TRBJ2-5, with 12 bases fitting TRBD2. This CDR3 has 17 residues. The germline V gene encodes CDR1 MDHEN and CDR2 SYDVKM. The V gene end was trimmed by 5 bases and the J gene end by 7 bases; junction bases not matched to a gene: 14. The CDR3 loop reads CASSILAGGKVSVTQYF. The CDR3 DNA follows: TGTGCCAGCAGTATACTAGCGGGGGGCAAAGTAAGTGTGACCCAGTACTTC.

The chain couples TRBV9 to TRBJ2-1; 9 bases line up with TRBD2. V was pared by 2 bases and J by 9 bases, with 12 bases of the junction left unmatched. The CDR3 extends over 16 amino acids. Germline V gene lookup returns CDR1 SGDLS and CDR2 YYNGEE. CDR3: CASSVGSAGGPGEQFF. CDR3 bases: TGTGCCAGCAGCGTTGGGTCGGCGGGAGGGCCTGGTGAGCAGTTCTTC.

The chain links TRBV30 to TRBJ1-5; D is possibly TRBD1 (5 bases). CDR1 is GTSNPN and CDR2 is SVGIG in the germline V gene (reference sequence). V lost 5 bases and J 6 bases, leaving 23 bases between the germline ends. The CDR3 length is 16 residues. CDR3 residues: CAWGMGGLGFGQPQHF. CDR3 DNA sequence: TGTGCCTGGGGAATGGGGGGTTTGGGGTTCGGTCAGCCCCAGCATTTT.

J is TRBJ1-5 and V is TRBV4-1; D not certain. The CDR3 is 14 amino acids. Trimming took 1 base from V and 5 from J, leaving 9 bases between them. Germline CDR1 reads MGHRA; CDR2 reads YSYEKL. This CDR3 is CASSQARGDQPQHF. CDR3 DNA: TGCGCCAGCAGCCAAGCCCGGGGTGATCAGCCCCAGCATTTT.

The chain combines TRBV4-3 with TRBJ2-6; the D gene is possibly TRBD1 (6 bases). Trimming removed 2 bases from V and 0 bases from J, with 17 bases in between. In germline, CDR1 is LGHNA, CDR2 YSLEER. This CDR3 has 19 residues. CDR3 bases: TGCGCCAGCAGCCAACGGACAGCGTTCTTAGGCTCTGGGGCCAACGTCCTGACTTTC. Encoded protein: CASSQRTAFLGSGANVLTF.

V and J are TRBV10-3 and TRBJ1-4; 8 nucleotides align to TRBD1. V lost 8 bases and J lost 3; bases outside the gene matches: 2. This CDR3 contains 13 residues. CDR1 ENHRY and CDR2 SYGVKD come from the germline V gene. CDR3 loop: CAIAQGANEKLFF. In nucleotides, the CDR3 is TGTGCCATCGCACAGGGGGCTAATGAAAAACTGTTTTTT.

A few counts support this clone. The chain has TRBV7-2 and TRBJ2-5, with a tentative D call TRBD1 (5 bases). This CDR3 is 14 amino acids long. From germline, CDR1 is SGHTA and CDR2 FQGNSA. Trimming removed 2 bases from V and 5 bases from J, with 12 bases in between. CDR3 sequence (DNA): TGTGCCAGCAGCTTACTGGGGCCGACGGAGACCCAGTACTTC. Protein sequence: CASSLLGPTETQYF.

This chain joins TRBV10-3 and TRBJ1-2; possible D gene TRBD1, 5 bases. The CDR3 is made up of 14 amino acids. Germline values: CDR1 ENHRY, CDR2 SYGVKD. V lost 6 bases to trimming and J lost 8 bases, with 19 bases between them. CDR3 residues: CAIRTDSGGPGYTF. The CDR3, as DNA: TGTGCCATCAGGACAGATTCCGGGGGACCCGGCTACACCTTC.

V and J are TRBV9 and TRBJ2-2; 7 nucleotides line up with TRBD2. Germline-derived CDR1 and CDR2 are SGDLS and YYNGEE. Trimming cost V 2 bases and J 1 base; bases outside gene matches: 2. The CDR3 covers 15 residues. The CDR3 nucleotides read TGTGCCAGCAGCGTGAGGGAGGGGAACACCGGGGAGCTGTTTTTT. Its translation is CASSVREGNTGELFF.

The chain combines TRBV10-1 with TRBJ1-2; weak D call: TRBD1 (5 bases). CDR1 WNHNN and CDR2 SYGVQD come from the germline V gene (reference sequence). Trimming shortened V by 4 bases and J by 5 bases, and 8 bases separated the two germline ends. CDR3 length equals 12 residues. CDR3 bases: TGCGCCAGCAGTGGTGACAGATATGGCTACACCTTC. This encodes CASSGDRYGYTF.

V gene TRBV28 combines with J gene TRBJ2-7; D is possibly TRBD1 (5 bases). Germline CDR1 is MDHEN and CDR2 is SYDVKM. The CDR3 is made up of 11 amino acids. V gave up 6 bases and J gave up 7 bases, with 10 bases separating them. The DNA for the CDR3 is TGTGCCAGCAGCCGCAGACAGGAGCAGTACTTC. Amino acids: CASSRRQEQYF.

V gene TRBV28 combines with J gene TRBJ2-7, with D possibly matching TRBD1 (5 bases). V shed 3 bases and J shed 3 bases, with 9 bases lying between them. This CDR3 has 13 residues. Germline-derived CDR1 and CDR2 are MDHEN and SYDVKM. The CDR3 protein is CASSLQGSYEQYF. The DNA for the CDR3 is TGTGCCAGCAGTTTGCAGGGCAGCTACGAGCAGTACTTC. Looking up the rest from reference TRBV28 and TRBJ2-7 gives the full variable domain: DVKVTQSSRYLVKRTGEKVFLECVQDMDHENMFWYRQDPGLGLRLIYFSYDVKMKEKGDIPEGYSVSREKKERFSLILESASTNQTSMYLCASSLQGSYEQYFGPGTRLTVT.

The CDR3 loop reads CASSIVARGATDTQYF. CDR3 nucleotide sequence: TGTGCCAGTAGTATAGTGGCGCGGGGGGCCACAGATACGCAGTATTTT. This rearrangement joins TRBV19 to TRBJ2-3; 8 bases align to TRBD2. Trimming at V came to 1 base and at J to 2 bases, leaving 5 bases not matched to a gene. The CDR3 consists of 16 residues. The germline V gene has CDR1 LNHDA and CDR2 SQIVND (reference sequence). The full variable domain, completed using reference TRBV19 and TRBJ2-3, is DGGITQSPKYLFRKEGQNVTLSCEQNLNHDAMYWYRQDPGQGLRLIYYSQIVNDFQKGDIAEGYSVSREKKESFPLTVTSAQKNPTAFYLCASSIVARGATDTQYFGPGTRLTVL.

The V gene is TRBV9, the J gene TRBJ1-1, with TRBD1 as a possible D gene (5 bases). Germline CDR1 reads SGDLS; CDR2 reads YYNGEE. The germline V and J ends were trimmed by 0 bases and 5 bases, with 14 bases remaining between them. The CDR3 is 15 amino acids. The chain's CDR3 is CASSVDPGPDTEAFF. The CDR3, as DNA: TGTGCCAGCAGCGTAGACCCAGGGCCCGATACTGAAGCTTTCTTT.

This clone was seen only a few times. J is TRBJ1-1 and V is TRBV28, with D possibly being TRBD1 (6 bases). V dropped 5 bases and J dropped 7 bases, with 14 bases sitting between them. CDR1 MDHEN and CDR2 SYDVKM come from the germline V gene. There are 13 residues in the CDR3. This chain's CDR3 is CASSIDRPLEAFF. CDR3 coding DNA: TGTGCCAGCAGTATCGACAGGCCTCTTGAAGCTTTCTTT.

The sample holds a few counts of this clone. The gene calls are TRBV11-3 and TRBJ2-1; 15 bases map to TRBD2. The ends lost 5 bases at V and 8 bases at J; junction bases unmatched: 4. This CDR3 contains 15 residues. Germline CDR1 reads SGHNT; CDR2 reads YENEEA. The CDR3 coding sequence is TGTGCCAGCAGCCTCGGACTAGCGGGGGGGTATGAGCAGTTCTTC. Translated: CASSLGLAGGYEQFF.

The V gene is TRBV7-3, the J gene TRBJ1-1; 7 nucleotides line up with TRBD1. This CDR3 spans 14 amino acids. The germline CDR1 and CDR2 sequences are SGHTA and FQGTGA. V was clipped by 5 bases and J by 0 bases; unmatched bases: 3. This CDR3 is CASSQTGLNTEAFF. The CDR3 DNA sequence: TGTGCCAGCAGCCAGACAGGGCTGAACACTGAAGCTTTCTTT.